The clone carrying this TCR beta chain has just one count. No antigen is known for it. The germline CDR1 and CDR2 sequences are MDHEN and SYDVKM. V was pared by 5 bases and J by 1 base, with 2 bases of the junction left unmatched. This CDR3 has 14 residues. The record originates from a study of cytomegalovirus exposure and HLA in healthy donors. Points from the study as a whole: Sequencing likely produced, as an artifact, a cluster of highly shared sequence variants.

Participants comprised healthy donors of bone marrow. The PCR employed 60 Vbeta primers together with 13 Jbeta primers. TCRdb's copy holds only in-frame clones and misses some; the assay was immunoSEQ multiplex PCR. The sample records around 110,000 clones, about 71% being singletons. The source is a boy under 18 in good health and CMV-seronegative. The chain carries TRBV28 and TRBJ2-5, with 9 positions matching TRBD1. Sequenced input: PBMCs. The CDR3 region has the DNA TGTGCCAGCAGTAAACAGGGGGCCCAAGAGACCCAGTACTTC. Protein: CASSKQGAQETQYF. The entire variable domain, with the rest obtained from reference TRBV28 and TRBJ2-5, is as follows: DVKVTQSSRYLVKRTGEKVFLECVQDMDHENMFWYRQDPGLGLRLIYFSYDVKMKEKGDIPEGYSVSREKKERFSLILESASTNQTSMYLCASSKQGAQETQYFGPGTRLLVL.